The rows below give T cell receptor beta chains drawn from one sample of a study of blood T cell repertoires in COVID-19. This table comes from immunoSEQ multiplex PCR, and its TCRdb copy is limited to in-frame clones, with some not included. Among 75,000 to 100,000 clones listed, roughly 78% were seen once. The sequencing sample was made of peripheral blood. The receptors come from a human donor in a cohort sampled during active COVID-19. The CDR3 runs from the conserved cysteine through the conserved F or W. A D gene is named only where the DNA matches it firmly. For some rows the clone size is stated as once, few or many, or as a class when expanded; others skip it.

TRBV6-5	.	TRBJ2-1	.	CASTVDPRSYNEQFF	TGTGCCAGCACCGTTGACCCTAGGTCCTACAATGAGCAGTTCTTC
TRBV7-2	.	TRBJ1-1	.	CASSLVGQGVSEAFF	TGTGCCAGCAGCTTAGTGGGTCAGGGTGTATCTGAAGCTTTCTTT
TRBV6-5	.	TRBJ2-7	TRBD1	CAGSRQGAGSYEQYF	TGTGCCGGCAGCCGACAGGGGGCCGGCTCCTACGAGCAGTACTTC
TRBV27	.	TRBJ2-6	.	CASSSAGANVLTF	TGTGCCAGCAGTTCTGCTGGGGCCAACGTCCTGACTTTC
TRBV27	.	TRBJ2-7	.	CARRTYEQYF	TGTGCCAGGCGGACCTACGAGCAGTACTTC
TRBV2	.	TRBJ2-1	TRBD2	CASRLAGDYNEQFF	TGTGCCAGCAGGCTAGCGGGGGACTACAATGAGCAGTTCTTC
TRBV4-2	.	TRBJ2-7	.	CASSTSGNSYEQYF	TGTGCCAGCAGCACATCAGGTAATTCCTACGAGCAGTACTTC
TRBV6-5	.	TRBJ1-3	.	CASGSPRYSGNTIYF	TGTGCCAGCGGATCCCCCAGGTATTCGGGAAACACCATATATTTT
TRBV7-9	.	TRBJ2-5	.	CASSLGRQGLETQYF	TGTGCCAGCAGCTTAGGTAGACAGGGACTAGAGACCCAGTACTTC
TRBV24-1	.	TRBJ2-1	TRBD1	CATSDPRDRGRNEQFF	TGTGCCACCAGTGACCCCCGGGACAGGGGACGCAATGAGCAGTTCTTC
TRBV7-9	few	TRBJ2-2	.	CASSLWETGELFF	TGTGCCAGCAGCTTATGGGAGACCGGGGAGCTGTTTTTT
TRBV6-6	few	TRBJ2-5	TRBD1	CASSNDRAGPQETQYF	TGTGCCAGCAGTAACGACAGGGCCGGGCCCCAAGAGACCCAGTACTTC
TRBV12-5	.	TRBJ1-1	.	CASGLNSVASF	TGTGCTAGTGGTTTGAATTCTGTTGCGAGCTTT
TRBV15	.	TRBJ2-2	.	CATSRRRGETNTGELFF	TGTGCCACCAGCAGAAGGAGGGGCGAAACGAACACCGGGGAGCTGTTTTTT
TRBV29-1	.	TRBJ1-2	.	CSAFQVNYGYTF	TGCAGCGCTTTCCAGGTTAACTATGGCTACACCTTC
TRBV11-3	few	TRBJ2-7	.	CASRNPRRQYEQYF	TGTGCCAGCAGGAACCCTAGACGGCAATACGAGCAGTACTTC
TRBV9	many	TRBJ2-3	.	CASSVGGGYTDTQYF	TGTGCCAGCAGCGTCGGAGGGGGCTATACAGATACGCAGTATTTT
TRBV27	.	TRBJ2-2	TRBD1	CASSLPWTGDGPGELFF	TGTGCCAGCAGTTTACCCTGGACAGGGGACGGACCCGGGGAGCTGTTTTTT
TRBV28	.	TRBJ1-2	.	CASSRLDSGNYGYTF	TGTGCCAGCAGCCGTCTGGACAGTGGGAACTATGGCTACACCTTC
TRBV4-2	.	TRBJ2-3	TRBD2	CASSPLGTSGGPSTDTQYF	TGTGCCAGCAGCCCCCTCGGGACTAGCGGGGGCCCTAGCACAGATACGCAGTATTTT
TRBV27	.	TRBJ2-2	.	CASSFSYSGELFF	TGTGCCAGCAGTTTCTCTTACTCAGGGGAGCTGTTTTTT
TRBV29-1	.	TRBJ1-1	TRBD1	CSVDPRDRGRDTEAFF	TGCAGCGTTGACCCTCGAGACAGGGGGCGGGATACTGAAGCTTTCTTT
TRBV21-1	.	TRBJ2-3	.	CASSLRYSGTGPTDTQYF	TGTGCCAGCAGCTTAAGATACTCCGGGACAGGGCCCACAGATACGCAGTATTTT
TRBV5-1	.	TRBJ2-3	.	CASSFQQGTDTQYF	TGCGCCAGCAGCTTCCAACAGGGTACAGATACGCAGTATTTT
TRBV9	.	TRBJ2-1	TRBD2	CASSVAPAGGHEQFF	TGTGCCAGCAGCGTAGCTCCAGCGGGGGGGCATGAGCAGTTCTTC
TRBV28	.	TRBJ2-7	TRBD2	CASSQVSGGPSYEQYF	TGTGCCAGCAGTCAGGTTAGCGGGGGGCCTTCCTACGAGCAGTACTTC
TRBV11-2	.	TRBJ1-2	.	CASSSEVGALRANYGYTF	TGTGCCAGCAGCTCCGAGGTGGGGGCCCTTCGGGCTAACTATGGCTACACCTTC
TRBV6-5	.	TRBJ1-5	.	CASSYSDRANQPQHF	TGTGCCAGCAGTTACTCAGACAGAGCCAATCAGCCCCAGCATTTT
TRBV12-3/TRBV12-4	.	TRBJ1-1	TRBD1	CASSLGQRAFF	TGTGCCAGCAGTTTGGGACAGAGGGCTTTCTTT
TRBV7-2	.	TRBJ1-2	.	CAKTGLDSNYGYTF	TGTGCCAAAACGGGCCTAGACAGTAACTATGGCTACACCTTC
TRBV12-5	.	TRBJ1-1	.	CASGYGGHTEAFF	TGTGCTAGTGGTTACGGGGGTCACACTGAAGCTTTCTTT
TRBV5-1	.	TRBJ2-3	.	CASLGTVGTDTQYF	TGCGCCAGCCTCGGGACTGTTGGGACAGATACGCAGTATTTT
TRBV30	.	TRBJ2-1	.	CAWSAWGTNEQFF	TGTGCCTGGAGTGCCTGGGGCACCAATGAGCAGTTCTTC
TRBV10-3	.	TRBJ2-1	TRBD2	CAISKNLAGGTLYNEQFF	TGTGCCATCAGTAAGAACCTAGCGGGGGGGACACTATACAATGAGCAGTTCTTC
TRBV29-1	.	TRBJ1-1	TRBD1	CSGGTGGTEAFF	TGCAGCGGGGGGACAGGGGGCACTGAAGCTTTCTTT
TRBV28	.	TRBJ2-2	TRBD2	CASSSSGLNTGELFF	TGTGCCAGCAGTAGTAGCGGGCTGAACACCGGGGAGCTGTTTTTT
TRBV4-1	.	TRBJ1-3	.	CASSQVDQPGAGNTIYF	TGCGCCAGCAGCCAAGTAGACCAGCCAGGGGCTGGAAACACCATATATTTT
TRBV30	.	TRBJ1-5	.	CAWSRGPNQPQHF	TGTGCCTGGAGCAGGGGTCCCAATCAGCCCCAGCATTTT
TRBV20-1	.	TRBJ2-7	.	CSARGGRTQYF	TGCAGTGCTAGAGGGGGGCGGACGCAGTACTTC
TRBV5-1	.	TRBJ2-3	.	CASSLTGQADTQYF	TGCGCCAGCAGCTTGACAGGCCAGGCAGATACGCAGTATTTT
TRBV13	.	TRBJ2-5	TRBD2	CASSLGSGGAVSETQYF	TGTGCCAGCAGCTTGGGTAGCGGGGGGGCCGTGTCAGAGACCCAGTACTTC
TRBV28	.	TRBJ2-2	.	CAAGFAGELFF	TGTGCCGCCGGTTTTGCCGGGGAGCTGTTTTTT
TRBV4-2	.	TRBJ1-2	TRBD1	CASSQDLGTERGNYGYTF	TGTGCCAGCAGCCAAGATTTGGGGACAGAGCGTGGGAACTATGGCTACACCTTC
TRBV4-1	many	TRBJ2-2	TRBD2	CASSEGGFANTGELFF	TGCGCCAGCAGCGAGGGAGGGTTCGCGAACACCGGGGAGCTGTTTTTT
TRBV24-1	few	TRBJ1-2	TRBD1	CATSASGQGARNYGYTF	TGTGCCACCAGTGCCTCGGGACAGGGGGCGAGAAACTATGGCTACACCTTC
TRBV2	.	TRBJ1-1	TRBD1	CASRIGQGLGEAFF	TGTGCCAGCAGAATAGGACAGGGGTTAGGTGAAGCTTTCTTT
TRBV19	.	TRBJ1-3	.	CASSPEDSFQLSGNTIYF	TGTGCCAGTAGTCCCGAGGACAGCTTTCAACTCTCTGGAAACACCATATATTTT
TRBV4-1	.	TRBJ1-5	.	CASSQGLEYSNQPQHF	TGCGCCAGCAGCCAAGGCTTGGAGTATAGCAATCAGCCCCAGCATTTT
TRBV25-1	once	TRBJ1-2	.	CASSEGGLANYGYTF	TGTGCCAGCAGTGAGGGGGGATTAGCTAACTATGGCTACACCTTC
TRBV30	.	TRBJ1-6	TRBD1	CAWSRDRGNSPLHF	TGTGCCTGGAGCCGGGACAGGGGTAATTCACCCCTCCACTTT
TRBV7-3	.	TRBJ1-2	.	CASSLRADTNYGYTF	TGTGCCAGCAGCTTAAGGGCAGATACTAACTATGGCTACACCTTC
TRBV28	.	TRBJ2-5	.	CASSRAGAQGETQYF	TGTGCCAGCAGTCGAGCAGGGGCGCAGGGAGAGACCCAGTACTTC
TRBV4-1	.	TRBJ2-5	TRBD2	CASSQERAGGPQETQYF	TGCGCCAGCAGCCAAGAGAGGGCGGGGGGGCCCCAAGAGACCCAGTACTTC
TRBV18	few	TRBJ2-7	TRBD1	CASSPPMGQGVDF	TGTGCCAGCTCACCACCCATGGGACAGGGGGTTGACTTC
TRBV6-5	.	TRBJ1-2	TRBD1	CASRTGDIDYGYTF	TGTGCCAGCAGGACAGGGGATATAGACTATGGCTACACCTTC
TRBV9	.	TRBJ2-1	TRBD2	CASSPGTSGESEQFF	TGTGCCAGCAGCCCGGGGACTAGCGGGGAGAGTGAGCAGTTCTTC
TRBV7-2	once	TRBJ2-7	.	CASSFMGQNYEQYF	TGTGCCAGCAGCTTTATGGGACAAAACTACGAGCAGTACTTC